The 10 T cell receptor beta chains below were found in one sample sequenced in a study of blood T cell repertoires in COVID-19. TCRdb's copy holds only in-frame clones and misses some; the assay was immunoSEQ multiplex PCR. The sample records 140,000 or so clones, roughly 80% being singletons. Specimen: peripheral blood. The origin of the receptors is a woman of 80 years or more with acute or convalescent COVID-19.

The rearrangement uses TRBV5-1 and TRBJ1-2; 7 nucleotides align to TRBD1. CDR1 SGHRS and CDR2 YFSETQ come from the germline V gene. CDR3 length: 15 amino acids. V shed 4 bases and J 4 bases; nucleotides not matched to a gene: 10. CDR3 residues: CASSPAGTEFYGYTF. The CDR3 nucleotides read TGCGCCAGCAGCCCCGCCGGGACAGAATTCTATGGCTACACCTTC.

The count of this clone is one. The chain combines TRBV19 with TRBJ1-1; D gene ambiguous. Looked up from germline, CDR1 is LNHDA and CDR2 is SQIVND (reference sequence). The CDR3 has 13 amino acids. Trimming pared 3 bases from V and 5 bases from J, leaving 10 bases between. The CDR3 DNA reads as TGTGCCAGTAGTATTAATGAGGGAACTGAAGCTTTCTTT. Encoded protein: CASSINEGTEAFF.

V gene TRBV5-1 combines with J gene TRBJ1-1; D may be TRBD1 (5 bases). From germline, CDR1 is SGHRS and CDR2 YFSETQ. The CDR3 has 16 amino acids. Trimming stripped 4 bases from V and 0 bases from J, with 16 bases between. The CDR3 DNA is TGCGCCAGCAGCCAAGGATGGACATCTCTGAACACTGAAGCTTTCTTT. This translates into CASSQGWTSLNTEAFF.

The DNA for the CDR3 is TGTGCCAGCAACGACAGGGGAATCTCCTACGAGCAGTACTTC. It yields the protein CASNDRGISYEQYF. The J gene is TRBJ2-7, the V gene TRBV7-8; 8 bases are a match to TRBD1. Germline CDR1 and CDR2: SGHVS and FQNEAQ. The length of the CDR3 is 14 residues. V lost 7 bases to trimming and J lost 0 bases; unmatched junction nucleotides: 5.

The chain recombines TRBV6-2 or TRBV6-3 with TRBJ2-1, with TRBD2 matching 13 bases. The CDR3 is made up of 16 amino acids. The junction had 5 bases not matched to a gene; V was cut back by 5 bases and J by 4 bases. The germline V gene has CDR1 MNHEY and CDR2 SVGEGT. The DNA of the CDR3 is TGTGCCAGCAGTACCCGGACTAGCGGGGGATACAATGAGCAGTTCTTC. Its translation is CASSTRTSGGYNEQFF.

The chain combines TRBV6-4 with TRBJ1-6; 7 nucleotides match TRBD1. The CDR3 runs to 15 residues. With 8 bases clipped from V and 6 bases from J, the junction kept 10 bases outside the gene matches. Germline V gene lookup returns CDR1 MRHNA and CDR2 SNTAGT. In DNA form, the CDR3 reads TGTGCCAGCCCCCCCGGGGACAGCGTTAATTCACCCCTCCACTTT. It translates to CASPPGDSVNSPLHF.

This chain links TRBV18 with TRBJ2-3; D is uncertain. The CDR3 contains 14 residues. Trimming removed 3 bases at V and 0 bases at J, with 7 bases between. CDR1 is KGHSH, CDR2 LQKENI, per germline. The CDR3 protein is CASSPTTSTDTQYF. The CDR3 region has the DNA TGTGCCAGCTCACCGACGACTAGCACAGATACGCAGTATTTT.

The chain uses TRBV12-1 and TRBJ2-7; TRBD1 reflects the table's D call only, with no check against the DNA. TRBV12-1 is a pseudogene segment. The CDR3 is 18 residues long. The CDR3 spells CASSFGDSPSVVDYEQYF. In DNA, the CDR3 is TGTGCCAGCAGCTTTGGAGACAGCCCATCAGTAGTGGACTACGAGCAGTACTTC.

The rearrangement joins TRBV7-9 to TRBJ2-1; 11 nucleotides match TRBD2. The CDR3 is 16 amino acids. Germline-derived CDR1 and CDR2 are SEHNR and FQNEAQ (reference sequence). Trimming cost V 0 bases and J 9 bases; bases outside gene matches: 7. CDR3 in amino acids: CASSLASGGAGREQFF. The CDR3, as DNA: TGTGCCAGCAGCTTAGCTAGCGGGGGGGCCGGTCGTGAGCAGTTCTTC.

V usage is TRBV6-5 and J usage is TRBJ1-3, with D maybe TRBD1 (5 bases). CDR1 MNHEY and CDR2 SVGAGI come from the germline V gene. The germline V and J ends were trimmed by 0 bases and 3 bases, with 9 bases remaining between them. There are 15 residues in the CDR3. Here the CDR3 reads CASSYSKGIGNTIYF. In DNA, the CDR3 is TGTGCCAGCAGTTACTCGAAGGGGATTGGAAACACCATATATTTT.